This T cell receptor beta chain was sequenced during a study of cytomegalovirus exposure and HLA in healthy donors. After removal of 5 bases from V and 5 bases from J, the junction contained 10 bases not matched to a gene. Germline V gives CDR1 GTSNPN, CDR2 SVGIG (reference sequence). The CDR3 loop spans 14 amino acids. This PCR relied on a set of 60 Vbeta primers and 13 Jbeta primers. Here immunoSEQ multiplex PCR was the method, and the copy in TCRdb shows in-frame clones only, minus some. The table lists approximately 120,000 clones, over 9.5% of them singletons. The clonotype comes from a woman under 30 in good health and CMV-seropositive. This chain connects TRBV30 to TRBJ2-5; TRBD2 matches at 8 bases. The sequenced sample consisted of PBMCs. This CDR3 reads CAWGDPSGLETQYF. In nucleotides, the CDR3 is TGTGCCTGGGGCGACCCTAGCGGGTTGGAGACCCAGTACTTC.